A single sample is the source of the 3 T cell receptor beta chains below, sequenced in a study of T cells after posttransplantation cyclophosphamide. The naive gate required viable CD3+CD4+ or CD3+CD8+ cells with CCR7+CD45RA+CD45RO-CD95-CD27+CD28+ phenotype. Generated by immunoSEQ multiplex PCR, the TCRdb table keeps only in-frame clones and is missing some. This sample has roughly 30,000 clones, with around 90% found just once. Sequenced input: naive CD4+ T cells sorted from PBMCs. These receptors all stem from an older woman in good health, CMV-negative, and a related stem cell transplant donor.

The chain has TRBV19 and TRBJ1-2; D perhaps matches TRBD1 (6 bases). CDR3 length: 15 amino acids. CDR1 and CDR2 (germline): LNHDA, SQIVND (reference sequence). V was pared by 1 base and J by 8 bases, with 17 bases between. In nucleotides, the CDR3 is TGTGCCAGTAGTATAGGATGGCAGGGGCAGAGCGGCTACACCTTC. Translating gives CASSIGWQGQSGYTF.

The genes are TRBV27 and TRBJ2-1, with D possibly being TRBD2 (6 bases). Trimming cost V 5 bases and J 2 bases, with 13 bases left between them. The CDR3 contains 15 residues. The germline V gene has CDR1 MNHEY and CDR2 SMNVEV (reference sequence). As DNA, the CDR3 is TGTGCCAGCAGTCCTCGGGACTTTGCCTACAATGAGCAGTTCTTC. Its protein product is CASSPRDFAYNEQFF.

The gene calls are TRBV5-4 and TRBJ1-4, with unresolved D. Trimming took off 2 bases at V and 5 bases at J, with 13 bases between the two ends. The CDR3 contains 15 residues. Looked up from germline, CDR1 is SGHNT and CDR2 is YYREEE (reference sequence). In nucleotides, the CDR3 is TGTGCCAGCAGCTTTTTCACAGCAGACAATGAAAAACTGTTTTTT. Translation: CASSFFTADNEKLFF. Supplemented by reference TRBV5-4 and TRBJ1-4, the full variable domain reads ETGVTQSPTHLIKTRGQQVTLRCSSQSGHNTVSWYQQALGQGPQFIFQYYREEENGRGNFPPRFSGLQFPNYSSELNVNALELDDSALYLCASSFFTADNEKLFFGSGTQLSVL.